This T cell receptor beta chain was sequenced during a study of blood T cell repertoires in COVID-19. TCRdb's table, derived via immunoSEQ multiplex PCR, lists solely in-frame clones and lacks some. Among 200,000 to 250,000 clones listed, about 80% were seen once. The germline V gene has CDR1 GTSNPN and CDR2 SVGIG (reference sequence). Trimming left V 2 bases short and J 1 base short, with 9 bases between. The CDR3 totals 15 residues. The TCR originated in a woman in her forties with acute COVID-19. The gene calls are TRBV30 and TRBJ2-6; no clear D gene. Sequencing was performed on PBMCs or T cells enriched from blood (not recorded which). The CDR3 loop reads CAWSKARSGANVLTF. The CDR3 nucleotides read TGTGCCTGGAGTAAGGCGAGGTCTGGGGCCAACGTCCTGACTTTC.